This TCR beta chain was sequenced in a study of T-cell memory formation after mild COVID-19. On this clonotype itself: Its antigen is not identified.

Each CDR3 protein is one row after TCRdb ran MiXCR on the 5' RACE reads. The table records 430,000 or so distinct CDR3 sequences, roughly 25% of them present only once. CDR3 length: 13 amino acids. Germline CDR1 SGHKS, CDR2 YYEKEE (reference sequence). The V end was cut by 0 bases, the J end by 5 bases, with 8 bases between. Study-wide results and caveats: Among clones peaking at day 37 in the second wave, SARS-CoV-2 specificity remained unconfirmed. Clones that contracted clustered mainly in CM and EM if CD4+ and in EMRA if CD8+.

The sequenced sample consisted of PBMCs or a T cell subset sorted from them (not recorded which). This sequence joins TRBV5-5 and TRBJ2-5; TRBD2 might be the D (6 bases). This TCR came from an adult woman who had mild COVID-19 (a few samples of this study predate the infection). Cell type and time point are not known. The CDR3 bases are TGTGCCAGCAGCTTGGCAGGGAGGGAGACCCAGTACTTC. Translated: CASSLAGRETQYF.